Given below is one TCR beta chain in context. The sample is drawn from a study of shared clonotypes between healthy human individuals. Only in-frame clones appear in the TCRdb table, and some are missing; sequencing was by immunoSEQ multiplex PCR. The sample contains around 990,000 clones, 70% to 80% of which appear only once. Germline V CDR1 and CDR2: SGHKS, YYEKEE (reference sequence). The CDR3 runs 15 residues. The ends lost 1 base at V and 7 bases at J; junction bases unmatched: 3. The chain couples TRBV5-5 to TRBJ1-4; the match to TRBD1 covers 11 bases. The material sequenced was memory CD4+ T cells from PBMCs. The subset: CD45RA-negative fraction. This clonotype was obtained from a young man in good health. Some clones in this sample may be carry-over from other donors' samples. DNA of the CDR3: TGTGCCAGCAGCTTGCAAGGGACAGGGGGTGAAAAACTGTTTTTT. This sequence encodes CASSLQGTGGEKLFF.